This TCR beta chain was profiled in a study of beta chain features in type 1 diabetes. Regarding the study as a whole: For Type 1 diabetes patients, all four CD4+ subsets carried TCRB CDR3s that were moderately but significantly shorter.

The authors reverse transcribed all of the isolated RNA, so sequencing captured expressed TCRB transcripts. The table came from immunoSEQ multiplex PCR; TCRdb's copy has only in-frame clones and leaves some out. This sample has a few hundred thousand clones, with roughly an eighth found just once. Each donor gave one heparinised blood draw averaging around 0.12 L. For this clone: Its antigen remains unknown.

Looked up from germline, CDR1 is MNHEY and CDR2 is SMNVEV (reference sequence). With 7 bases clipped from V and 7 bases from J, the junction kept 10 bases outside the gene matches. This CDR3 region has 14 residues. Sequenced material: naive CD4+ T cells from blood. This sequence was found in a woman aged 18-35 years with type 1 diabetes. V usage is TRBV27 and J usage is TRBJ1-2; TRBD1 matches 9 bases. The CDR3, as DNA: TGTGCCAGCACGGGGGGACAGGGCTCACGTGGCTACACCTTC. Translating it yields CASTGGQGSRGYTF.